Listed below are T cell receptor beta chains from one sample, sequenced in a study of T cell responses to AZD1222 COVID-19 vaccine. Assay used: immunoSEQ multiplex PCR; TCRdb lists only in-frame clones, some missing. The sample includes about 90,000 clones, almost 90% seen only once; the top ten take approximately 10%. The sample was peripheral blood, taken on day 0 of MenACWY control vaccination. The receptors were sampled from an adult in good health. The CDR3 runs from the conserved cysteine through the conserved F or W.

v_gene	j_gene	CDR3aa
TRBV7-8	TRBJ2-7	CASSPTRNEQYF
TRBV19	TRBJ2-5	CASNRGPAQETQYF
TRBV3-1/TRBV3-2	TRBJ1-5	CASSQDWGLGNQPQHF
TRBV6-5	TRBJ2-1	CASSSGTGRINEQFF
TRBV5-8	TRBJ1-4	CASSLVQTNEKLFF
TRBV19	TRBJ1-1	CASSMVGAGGEAFF
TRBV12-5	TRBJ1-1	CASGKYGTEAFF
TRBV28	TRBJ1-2	CASSLANYGYTF
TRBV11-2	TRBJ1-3	CASSSPGGERAGNTIYF
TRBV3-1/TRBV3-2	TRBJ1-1	CASRVRPRDTEAFF
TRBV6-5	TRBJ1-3	CASSPGAADGNTIYF
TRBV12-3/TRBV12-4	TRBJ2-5	CASRTDTLETQYF
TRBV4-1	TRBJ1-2	CASSQPTGKRDGYTF
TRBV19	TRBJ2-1	CASSRVMHNEQFF
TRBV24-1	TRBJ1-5	CATSEGTGRQPQHF
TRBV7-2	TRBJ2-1	CASSLMPSVYEQFF
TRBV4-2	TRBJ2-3	CASSQPGQGPTDTQYF
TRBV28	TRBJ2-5	CASSPPGKGETQYF
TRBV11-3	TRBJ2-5	CASSKDSVQETQYF
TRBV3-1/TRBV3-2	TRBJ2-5	CASSQVGIQETQYF
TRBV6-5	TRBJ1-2	CASSSGPTAGYGYTF
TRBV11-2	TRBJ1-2	CASSLGTQGGLGYTF
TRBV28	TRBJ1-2	CASTMEGPYGYTF
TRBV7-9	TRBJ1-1	CASSSAGEVTEAFF
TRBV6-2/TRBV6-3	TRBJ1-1	CASSHRDGRRNTEAFF
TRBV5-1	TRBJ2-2	CASRVAGTGTGELFF
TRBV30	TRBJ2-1	CAWGEISSYNEQFF
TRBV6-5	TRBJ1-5	CASSYSGQGSQPQHF
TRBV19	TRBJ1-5	CASSQNVNQPQHF
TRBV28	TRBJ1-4	CASSQDRRNEKLFF
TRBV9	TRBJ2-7	CASSAGQRSSYEQYF
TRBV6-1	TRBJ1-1	CASSEAGGRNTEAFF
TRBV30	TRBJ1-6	CAWSGVSPLHF
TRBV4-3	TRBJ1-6	CASSQDRPPGNSPLHF